The sample holds a few counts of the clone carrying this TCR beta chain. The antigen remains undetermined. This could be a read error, since a much larger clone is one nucleotide away. These data belong to a study of CD8 T cells in ankylosing spondylitis. TCRdb analysed the 5' RACE reads with MiXCR anew, one entry per CDR3 protein. Altogether approximately 240,000 distinct CDR3 sequences are present, 8% to 11% being singletons, with the ten largest covering 2.5% to 3%. General observations from the study: What seemed typical of ankylosing spondylitis blood was a TCR beta motif built from 8 or 9 highly homologous variants. Disease-linked clones reportedly showed significant enrichment in matched ankylosing spondylitis synovial fluid. Prior work had noted some motif variants in reactive arthritis blood and synovial fluid.

This TCR came from a male donor with ankylosing spondylitis or in good health (not recorded which). The sample was blood, either unsorted or a sorted T cell fraction (not recorded which).

The CDR3 coding sequence is TGTGCCACCAGCAGAGAAGGGGAAGTCTATGACTACACCTTC. As protein: CATSREGEVYDYTF. J is TRBJ1-2 and V is TRBV15; possible D gene TRBD1, 5 bases. The germline V gene has CDR1 LNHNV and CDR2 YYDKDF (reference sequence). The CDR3 sequence is 14 residues long.